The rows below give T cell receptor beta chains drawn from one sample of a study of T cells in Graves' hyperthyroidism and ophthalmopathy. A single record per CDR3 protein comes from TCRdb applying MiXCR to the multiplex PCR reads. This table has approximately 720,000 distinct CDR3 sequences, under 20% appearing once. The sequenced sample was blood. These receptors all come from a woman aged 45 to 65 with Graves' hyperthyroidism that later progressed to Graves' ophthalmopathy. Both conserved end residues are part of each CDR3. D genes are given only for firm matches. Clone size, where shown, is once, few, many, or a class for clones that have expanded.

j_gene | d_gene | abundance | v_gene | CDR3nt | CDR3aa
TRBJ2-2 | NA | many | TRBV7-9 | TGTGCCAGCAGAGATACAGCGAACACCGGGGAGCTGTTTTTT | CASRDTANTGELFF
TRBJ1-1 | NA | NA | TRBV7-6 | TGTGCCAGCAGCCCAATCCACCCCCCCCCCCCCGGAGCTCTCCAGAACACTGAAGCTTTCTTT | CASSPIHPPPPGALQNTEAFF
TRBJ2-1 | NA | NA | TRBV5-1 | TGCGCCAGCAGCTTGGCCAGACTGAGCTCCTACAATGAGCAGTTCTTC | CASSLARLSSYNEQFF
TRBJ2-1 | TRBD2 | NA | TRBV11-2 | TGTGCCGGCAGCCCCCAGAAGACTAGCGGGATCGACTACAATGAGCAGTTCTTC | CAGSPQKTSGIDYNEQFF
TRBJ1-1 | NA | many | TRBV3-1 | TGTGCCAGCAGCCAGCCGTCCCGGCTCCACACTGAAGCTTTCTTT | CASSQPSRLHTEAFF
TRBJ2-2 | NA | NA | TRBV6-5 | TGTGCCAGCAGATATTTTCCCGGGGAGCTGTTTTTT | CASRYFPGELFF
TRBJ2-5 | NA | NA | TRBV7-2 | TGTGCCAGCAACCCCCTGGGTCAAGAGACCCAGTACTTC | CASNPLGQETQYF
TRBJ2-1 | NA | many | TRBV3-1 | TGTGCCAGCAGCCAAGATCAAGTTGGTTCCGACGAGCAGTTCTTC | CASSQDQVGSDEQFF
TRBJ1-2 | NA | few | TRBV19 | TGTGCCAGTAGTATTCATGGGGTTTCGGGTGGCTACACCTTC | CASSIHGVSGGYTF
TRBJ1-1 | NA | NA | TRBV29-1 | TGCAGCGTCGACAATAGGGCAGTGAACACTGAAGCTTTCTTT | CSVDNRAVNTEAFF
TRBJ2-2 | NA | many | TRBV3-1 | TGTGCCAGCAGCCAAGCGACAGGTCCCACCGGGGAGCTGTTTTTT | CASSQATGPTGELFF
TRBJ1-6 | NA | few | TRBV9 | TGTGCCAGCAGCGGGCGGGGGGGAAATAATTCACCCCTCCACTTT | CASSGRGGNNSPLHF
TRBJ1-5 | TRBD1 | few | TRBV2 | TGTGCCAGCAACCTGGACAGGGGCAATCAGCCCCAGCATTTT | CASNLDRGNQPQHF
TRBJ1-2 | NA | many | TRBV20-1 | TGCAGTGCTAGAGATCCCCCCCTGGGGGTTGGGGGGTCCAACTATGGCTACACCTTC | CSARDPPLGVGGSNYGYTF
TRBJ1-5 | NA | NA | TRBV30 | TGTGCCTGGAGTGACAAGCCGGGCGGTCAGCCCCAGCATTTT | CAWSDKPGGQPQHF
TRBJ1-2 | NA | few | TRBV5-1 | TGCGCCAGCAGCTTGGTCTCCGGAGCGGAGGGCTACACCTTC | CASSLVSGAEGYTF
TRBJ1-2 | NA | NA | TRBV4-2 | TGTGCCAGCAGCCAAGATTGGCGGGGCGATGGCTACACCTTC | CASSQDWRGDGYTF
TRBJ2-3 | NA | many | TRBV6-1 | TGTGCCAGCAGTGCCCGGGAGGGGGCGAGGAACACAGATACGCAGTATTTT | CASSAREGARNTDTQYF
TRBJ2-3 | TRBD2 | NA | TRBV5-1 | TGCGCCAGCAGCTTGAAGGCTAGCGGTGCTACGCAGTATTTT | CASSLKASGATQYF
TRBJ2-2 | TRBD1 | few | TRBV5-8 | TGTGCCAGCAGTTCCCCCGGGACAGGTAACACCGGGGAGCTGTTTTTT | CASSSPGTGNTGELFF
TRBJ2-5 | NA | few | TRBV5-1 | TGCGCCAGCAGTTTGGGGATCCGTCAAGAGACCCAGTACTTC | CASSLGIRQETQYF
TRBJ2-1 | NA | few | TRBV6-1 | TGTGCCAGCACTACAGGGAGATCCTACAATGAGCAGTTCTTC | CASTTGRSYNEQFF
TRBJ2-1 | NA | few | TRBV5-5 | TGTGCCAGCAGCTTGGAGGCACGGGAGTTCTTC | CASSLEAREFF
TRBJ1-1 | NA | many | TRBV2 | TGTGCCATTAGACGGTATATGAACACTGAAGCTTTCTTT | CAIRRYMNTEAFF
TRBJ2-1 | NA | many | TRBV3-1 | TGTGCCAGCAGCCGATCGGGGTCGGCCTACAATGAGCAGTTCTTC | CASSRSGSAYNEQFF
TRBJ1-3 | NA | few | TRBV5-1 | TGCGCCAGCAGCACTGACAGGAGCTCGGGAAACACCATATATTTT | CASSTDRSSGNTIYF
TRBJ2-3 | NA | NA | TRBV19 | TGTGCCAGTAGTAAAGGCCAGCCACCCCCGGCAGATACGCAGTATTTT | CASSKGQPPPADTQYF
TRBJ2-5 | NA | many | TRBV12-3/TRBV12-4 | TGTGCCAGCAGTTTATCAATTAGTCCGGAGACCCAGTACTTC | CASSLSISPETQYF
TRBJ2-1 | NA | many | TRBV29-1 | TGCAGCCTTATGCAGGGGTGGAATGAGCAGTTCTTC | CSLMQGWNEQFF
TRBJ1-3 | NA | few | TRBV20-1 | TGCAGTGCTAGAGTTAGGGGATTCCAAGGTACAGCGGGAAACACCATATATTTT | CSARVRGFQGTAGNTIYF
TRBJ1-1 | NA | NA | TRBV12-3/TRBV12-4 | TGTGCCAGCAGTTTAGCGCTTGGACAGAAAGCTTTCTTT | CASSLALGQKAFF
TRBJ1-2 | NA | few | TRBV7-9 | TGTGCCAGCAGCTTCTCTACGGGGTACTATGGCTACACCTTC | CASSFSTGYYGYTF
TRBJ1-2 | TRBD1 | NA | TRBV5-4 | TGTGCCAGTCAAGGACAGGGGGGCGCAGGAGGCTACACCTTC | CASQGQGGAGGYTF
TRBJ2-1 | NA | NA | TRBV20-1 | TGCAGCTCTTCCCCAGCGGGCTACAATGAGCAGTTCTTC | CSSSPAGYNEQFF
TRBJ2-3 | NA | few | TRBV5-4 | TGTGCCAGCAGTTCGGGCATAATCAACACAGATACGCAGTATTTT | CASSSGIINTDTQYF
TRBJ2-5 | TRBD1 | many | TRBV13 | TGTGCCAGCAGCCAAAACCAGGGGGTCGCTTCCCAAGAGACCCAGTACTTC | CASSQNQGVASQETQYF
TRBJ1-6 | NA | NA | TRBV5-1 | TGCGCCAGCAGCTTGGACAGCCCCTATAATTCACCCCTCCACTTT | CASSLDSPYNSPLHF
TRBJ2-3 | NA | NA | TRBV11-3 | TGTGCCAGCAGCTTAAGTCTGGAGGGTCGCACAGATACGCAGTATTTT | CASSLSLEGRTDTQYF
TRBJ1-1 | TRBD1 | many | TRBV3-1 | TGTGCCAGCAGCCGGCGACAGGGCACTGAAGCTTTCTTT | CASSRRQGTEAFF
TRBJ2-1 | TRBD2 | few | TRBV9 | TGTGCCAGCAGCGTTCCTAGCGGGGGTATAAACAATGAGCAGTTCTTC | CASSVPSGGINNEQFF
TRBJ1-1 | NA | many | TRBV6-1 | TGTGCCAGCAATCCAGGGCCCCACACTGAAGCTTTCTTT | CASNPGPHTEAFF
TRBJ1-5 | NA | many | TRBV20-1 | TGCAGTGCTGAGGGGGTGAGTGGACCCCAGCATTTT | CSAEGVSGPQHF
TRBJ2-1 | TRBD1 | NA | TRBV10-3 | TGTGCCATCAGTGAGGAGGGGGCCAATGAGCAGTTCTTC | CAISEEGANEQFF
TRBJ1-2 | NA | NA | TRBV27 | TGTGCCAGCAGTTTATCTGGGCTTCAGTATGGCTACACCTTC | CASSLSGLQYGYTF